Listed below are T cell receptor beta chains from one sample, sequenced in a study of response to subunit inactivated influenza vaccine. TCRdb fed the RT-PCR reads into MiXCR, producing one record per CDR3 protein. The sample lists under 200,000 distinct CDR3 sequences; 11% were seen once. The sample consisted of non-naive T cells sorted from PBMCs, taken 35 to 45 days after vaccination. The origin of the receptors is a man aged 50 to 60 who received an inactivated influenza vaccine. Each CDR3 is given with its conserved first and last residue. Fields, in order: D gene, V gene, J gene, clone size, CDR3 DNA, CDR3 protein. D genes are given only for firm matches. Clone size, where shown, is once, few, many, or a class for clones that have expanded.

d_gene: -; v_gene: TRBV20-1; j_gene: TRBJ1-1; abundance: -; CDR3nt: TGCAGGGCACGACGGCAAACGAACACTGAAGCTTTCTTT; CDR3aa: CRARRQTNTEAFF
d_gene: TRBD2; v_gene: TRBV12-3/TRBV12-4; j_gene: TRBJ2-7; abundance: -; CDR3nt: TGTGCCAGCAGCCCCCGATTGCGGCGGGAGTACGAGCAGTACTTC; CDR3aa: CASSPRLRREYEQYF
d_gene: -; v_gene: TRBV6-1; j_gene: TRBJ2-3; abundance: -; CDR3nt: TGTGCCAGCATCCAGGAGGCTGTTGGTACGCAGTATTTT; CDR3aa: CASIQEAVGTQYF
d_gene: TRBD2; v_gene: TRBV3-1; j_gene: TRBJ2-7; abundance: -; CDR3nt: TGTGCCAGCAGCCTGACCGGGACTAGCGGGATTAGGCAGTACTTC; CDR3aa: CASSLTGTSGIRQYF
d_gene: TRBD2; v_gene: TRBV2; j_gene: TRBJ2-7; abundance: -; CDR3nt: TGTGCCAGCAGTGACGGCGGGGGCTCCTACGAGCAGTACTTC; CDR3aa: CASSDGGGSYEQYF
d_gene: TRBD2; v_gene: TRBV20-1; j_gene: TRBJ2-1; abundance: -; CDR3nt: TGCAGTGCTAGAGCGGGAGGGCCGAAAAATGAGCAGTTCTTC; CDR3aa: CSARAGGPKNEQFF
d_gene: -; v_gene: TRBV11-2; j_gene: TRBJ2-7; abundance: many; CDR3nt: TGTGCCAGCAGCTTAGGGACAGAGCTCTACGAGCAGTACTTC; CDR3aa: CASSLGTELYEQYF
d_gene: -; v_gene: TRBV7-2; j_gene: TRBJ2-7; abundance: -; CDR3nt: TGTGCCAGCAGCCCCGGCAGGTTCCTATCCTACGAGCAGCACTTC; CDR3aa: CASSPGRFLSYEQHF
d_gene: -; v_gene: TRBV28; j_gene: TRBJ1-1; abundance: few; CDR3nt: TGTGCCAGCTTTCCCGGGGGGAGCGGGAACACTGAAGCTTTCTTT; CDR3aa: CASFPGGSGNTEAFF
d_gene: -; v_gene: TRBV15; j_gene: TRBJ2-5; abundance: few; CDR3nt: TGTGCCACCAGCAGAGGACAGGGAGGAGAGACCCAGTACTTC; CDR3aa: CATSRGQGGETQYF
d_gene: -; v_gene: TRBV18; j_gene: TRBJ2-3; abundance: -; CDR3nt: TGTGCCAGCTCACCACCCAGCACAGATACGCAGTATTTT; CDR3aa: CASSPPSTDTQYF
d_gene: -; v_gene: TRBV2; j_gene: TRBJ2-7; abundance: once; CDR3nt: TGTGCCAGCACTGGGACGCTAAGGGGCGAGCAGTACTTC; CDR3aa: CASTGTLRGEQYF
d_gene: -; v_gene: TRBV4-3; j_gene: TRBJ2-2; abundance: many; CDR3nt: TGCGCCAGCAGCCAAGATAACAGACCCACCGGGGAGCTGTTTTTT; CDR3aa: CASSQDNRPTGELFF
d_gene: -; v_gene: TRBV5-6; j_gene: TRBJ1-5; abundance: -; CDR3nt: TGTGCCAGCAGCTGGGGTGGGGCGCTGAGCAATCAGCCCCAGCATTTT; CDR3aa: CASSWGGALSNQPQHF
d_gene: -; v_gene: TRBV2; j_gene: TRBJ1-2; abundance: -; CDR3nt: TGTGCCAGCAGTGAAGACCCGACGGGGGCGTATAACTATGGCTACACCTTC; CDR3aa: CASSEDPTGAYNYGYTF
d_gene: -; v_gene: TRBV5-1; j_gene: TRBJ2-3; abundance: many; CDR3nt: TGCGCCAGCAGCTTGGCCGGAGGGGGCCACACAGATACGCAGTATTTT; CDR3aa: CASSLAGGGHTDTQYF
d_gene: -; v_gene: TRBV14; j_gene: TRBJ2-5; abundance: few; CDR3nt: TGTGCCAGCAGCCAAACGGGACGGTCGCAAGAGACCCAGTACTTC; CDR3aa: CASSQTGRSQETQYF
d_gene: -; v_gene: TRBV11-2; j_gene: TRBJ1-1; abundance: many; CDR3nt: TGTGCCAGCAGTGCCTCTCTTGAAGCTTTCTTT; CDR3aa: CASSASLEAFF
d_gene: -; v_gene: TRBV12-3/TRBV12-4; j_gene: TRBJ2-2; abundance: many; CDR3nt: TGTGCCAGCAGCCCCCCGGAGGGGGAGCTGTTTTTT; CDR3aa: CASSPPEGELFF
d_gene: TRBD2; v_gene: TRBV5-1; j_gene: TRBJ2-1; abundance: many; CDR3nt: TGCGCCAGCAGCTTATATGGTAGCGGGGCTTACAATGAGCAGTTCTTC; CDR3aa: CASSLYGSGAYNEQFF
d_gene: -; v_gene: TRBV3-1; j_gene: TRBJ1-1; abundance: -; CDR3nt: TGTGCCAGCAGCCGGCGGGACAAGGGCACTGAAGCTTTCTTT; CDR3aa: CASSRRDKGTEAFF
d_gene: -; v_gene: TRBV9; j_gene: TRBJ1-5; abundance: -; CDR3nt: TGTGCCAGCAGCGTAGGGCAGTATAGCAATCAGCCCCAGCATTTT; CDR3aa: CASSVGQYSNQPQHF
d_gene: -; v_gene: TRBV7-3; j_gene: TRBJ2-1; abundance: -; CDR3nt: TGTGCCAGCAGCTTAACTGGATTAGGGTCCTACAATGAGCAGTTCTTC; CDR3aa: CASSLTGLGSYNEQFF
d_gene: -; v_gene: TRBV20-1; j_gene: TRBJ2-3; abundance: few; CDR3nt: TGCAGTGCCCACGGGACCTACCGAGGGGATACGCAGTATTTT; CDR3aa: CSAHGTYRGDTQYF
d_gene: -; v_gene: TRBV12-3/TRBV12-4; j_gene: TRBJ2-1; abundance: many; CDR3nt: TGTGCCAGCAGTTTCTATGACAGCGTTAACAATGAGCAGTTCTTC; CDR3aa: CASSFYDSVNNEQFF
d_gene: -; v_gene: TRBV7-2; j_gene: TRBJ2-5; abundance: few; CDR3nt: TGTGCCAGCAGCTTAGGAGGGACACGCCAGGAGACCCAGTACTTC; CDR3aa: CASSLGGTRQETQYF
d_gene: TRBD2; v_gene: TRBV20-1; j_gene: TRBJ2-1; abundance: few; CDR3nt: TGCAGTGCTAGAGCTAGCGGACACAATGAGCAGTTCTTC; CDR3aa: CSARASGHNEQFF
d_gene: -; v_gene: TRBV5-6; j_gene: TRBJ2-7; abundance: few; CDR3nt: TGTGCCAGCACATACGGGACCGTTACCTACGAGCAGTACTTC; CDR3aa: CASTYGTVTYEQYF
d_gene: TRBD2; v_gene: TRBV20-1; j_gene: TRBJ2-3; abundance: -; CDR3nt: TGCAGTGCTAATAGCGGGAGGGCATCAGATACGCAGTATTTT; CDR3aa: CSANSGRASDTQYF
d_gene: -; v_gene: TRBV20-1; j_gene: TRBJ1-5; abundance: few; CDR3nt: TGCAGTGCCGCAGGGACCAATCAGCCCCAGCATTTT; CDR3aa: CSAAGTNQPQHF
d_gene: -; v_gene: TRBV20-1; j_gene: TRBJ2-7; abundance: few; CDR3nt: TGCAGTGCTAGTTTTCCGCCCTCCTACGAGCAGTACTTC; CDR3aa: CSASFPPSYEQYF
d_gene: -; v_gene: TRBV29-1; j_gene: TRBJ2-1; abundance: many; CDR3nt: TGCAGCGTTGGCGTCAGTTCCTCCTACAATGAGCAGTTCTTC; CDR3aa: CSVGVSSSYNEQFF
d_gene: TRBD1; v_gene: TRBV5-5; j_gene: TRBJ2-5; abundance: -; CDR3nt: TGTGCCAGCAGCTTGGTCGGGGACAGCCAAGAGACCCAGTACTTC; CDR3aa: CASSLVGDSQETQYF
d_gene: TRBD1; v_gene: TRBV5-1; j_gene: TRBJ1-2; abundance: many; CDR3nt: TGCGCCAGCGCGCCCGGACAGGGGGTTTATGGCTACACCTTC; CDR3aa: CASAPGQGVYGYTF